This T cell receptor beta chain was recovered during a study of regulatory T cells in long-lasting Graves disease. Time point in this sample: newly diagnosed GD, antithyroid drugs for less than 3 months. Extracted RNA from PBMCs served as the source of the TCR library. Peripheral blood, around 9 milliliters of it, was drawn into EDTA tubes. The study, taken as a whole, reports: Gene preferences differed: TRBV28, TRBJ1-2, TRBJ2-5 in persistent cases.

Trimming pared 5 bases from V and 6 bases from J, leaving 12 bases between. This CDR3 comprises 13 residues. Germline CDR1 MNHEY, CDR2 SVGEGT. Building of the TCR beta libraries involved iRepertoire HTBI primers and Arm-PCR of CDR3 regions. TCRdb re-called the multiplex PCR reads through MiXCR, storing one row per CDR3 protein. The table records some 370,000 distinct CDR3 sequences, over 9.5% of them present only once. The table lists this clonotype with many counts. The target antigen is unknown. Separately, the same data were catalogued under a study of T cells in Graves' hyperthyroidism and ophthalmopathy.

The gene calls are TRBV6-2 or TRBV6-3 and TRBJ2-3; the D is unclear. The source was peripheral blood mononuclear cells (PBMCs), collected at new diagnosis, from a patient treated with antithyroid drugs. The TCR originated in a woman between 18 and 29 years old with Graves disease. The CDR3: CASSTRTRDTQYF. CDR3 nucleotide sequence: TGTGCCAGCAGTACCAGGACCCGCGATACGCAGTATTTT.